Described below is a single TCR beta chain sequence and its context. Its antigen is currently unknown. The data stem from a study of human T cells and chemical hapten exposure. Study-wide background: Patients got weekly scalp diphenylcyclopropenone doses over the approximately 23-week study. General study findings and limits: Expanded TCRs clustered into significantly more large CDR3 similarity groups than controls, the analysis revealed.

Attachment of unique molecular identifiers to individual cDNA molecules was performed in the library. How the authors handled the data: Samples held a median of approximately 96,000 TCRs, range roughly 20,000–750,000. In TCRdb, the RACE reads were re-called with MiXCR into one record per CDR3 protein. What appears here as the V and J calls and clone size reflects TCRdb's work, not the paper's. The sample consists of roughly 100,000 distinct CDR3 sequences, under 35% of them appearing once. The sample's time point: patch test 3, about 24 weeks after DPC sensitization. Treatment specified: therapeutic diphenylcyclopropenone sensitization with weekly scalp DPC. This receptor was taken from a man aged 40-55 years with alopecia areata. Some clones in this sample may be carry-over from other donors' samples. The sample in question was whole blood, obtained in connection with sensitization to the hapten diphenylcyclopropenone (DPC).

The CDR3 bases are TGTGCCAGCCGAGGGGGTGGAACCGGGGAGCTGTTTTTT. This encodes CASRGGGTGELFF. The chain couples TRBV12-3 or TRBV12-4 to TRBJ2-2; TRBD1 might be the D (6 bases). This CDR3 comprises 13 residues. Trimming took off 8 bases at V and 5 bases at J, with 12 bases between the two ends.